The 15 T cell receptor beta chains reported below all come from one sample, sequenced in a study of T cell repertoires in cytomegalovirus infection. Their recognized antigens are unknown. Using its own MiXCR run on the reads, TCRdb lists one record per CDR3 protein. The sample records approximately 110,000 distinct CDR3 sequences, around 28% being singletons. The material sequenced was CD8+ T cells from cultured PBMCs, taken from culture after CMV antigen stimulation. The receptors shown here come from a human donor in good health (CMV status not recorded). Some clones in this sample may be carry-over from other donors' samples.

The rearrangement joins TRBV27 to TRBJ2-1, with D perhaps given as TRBD1 or TRBD2 (7 bases each). The CDR3 extends over 14 amino acids. Germline CDR1 is MNHEY and CDR2 is SMNVEV (reference sequence). V lost 7 bases and J 2 bases, leaving 12 bases between the germline ends. The CDR3 sequence is CASTRGGPYNEQFF. DNA of the CDR3: TGTGCCAGCACCAGGGGGGGGCCCTACAATGAGCAGTTCTTC.

This clonotype was detected many times. The genes are TRBV7-6 and TRBJ2-1, with D perhaps assigned TRBD1 or TRBD2 (5 bases each). The CDR3 contains 14 residues. In germline, CDR1 is SGHVS, CDR2 FNYEAQ. V gave up 5 bases and J gave up 5 bases, with 13 bases separating them. CDR3 in amino acids: CASSPPLGDNEQFF. CDR3 DNA: TGTGCCAGCAGCCCTCCCCTGGGGGACAATGAGCAGTTCTTC.

A few counts support this clonotype. The chain joins TRBV7-2 to TRBJ2-4; 7 bases fit TRBD1. This CDR3 has 16 amino acids. Germline CDR1 SGHTA, CDR2 FQGNSA. With 4 bases clipped from V and 0 bases from J, the junction kept 6 bases outside the gene matches. This chain's CDR3 is CASSSSGTVAKNIQYF. CDR3 nucleotides: TGTGCCAGCAGCTCTTCGGGGACAGTAGCCAAAAACATTCAGTACTTC.

This clonotype was counted a few times. The V call is TRBV27, the J call TRBJ1-5; 7 nucleotides line up with TRBD1. Germline CDR1 MNHEY, CDR2 SMNVEV (reference sequence). V trimming: 9 bases; J trimming: 5 bases; junction bases outside the gene matches: 13. This CDR3 has 15 residues. The CDR3 sequence: CASQDRLGSDQPQHF. The CDR3 coding sequence is TGTGCCAGTCAGGACAGGCTGGGTTCGGATCAGCCCCAGCATTTT.

This clonotype showed up just once. The chain joins TRBV7-4 to TRBJ1-1; no definite D call. The CDR3 is made up of 15 amino acids. Deletions cut 1 base from V and 0 bases from J, with 9 bases between. CDR1 and CDR2 (germline): SGHVT, SQSDAQ. The CDR3 protein is CASSLVKGVNTEAFF. CDR3 in DNA: TGTGCCAGCAGCTTAGTAAAGGGCGTGAACACTGAAGCTTTCTTT.

The genes are TRBV5-1 and TRBJ2-3, with 9 bases aligning to TRBD2. The germline V gene has CDR1 SGHRS and CDR2 YFSETQ. The CDR3 has 18 amino acids. Losses at the gene ends were 1 base for V and 1 base for J; bases not matched to a gene: 10. This chain's CDR3 is CASSLRPSGAPGTDTQYF. In DNA form, the CDR3 reads TGCGCCAGCAGCTTGAGGCCTAGCGGGGCTCCTGGCACAGATACGCAGTATTTT.

The rearrangement joins TRBV14 to TRBJ1-2; D possibly corresponds to TRBD1 (5 bases). Germline assignment: CDR1 SGHDN and CDR2 FVKESK. The CDR3 is 14 amino acids. Trimming cost V 3 bases and J 2 bases, with 10 bases left between them. CDR3 region: CASSHMDMNYGYTF. DNA of the CDR3: TGTGCCAGCAGCCACATGGACATGAACTATGGCTACACCTTC.

This clonotype was recorded at least ten times. V usage is TRBV7-8 and J usage is TRBJ2-7, with TRBD1 identical over 9 bases. The CDR3 totals 17 residues. V lost 5 bases and J lost 7; bases outside the gene matches: 18. Germline CDR1 is SGHVS and CDR2 is FQNEAQ. CDR3 protein: CASSPWEGDRVLWEQYF. As DNA, the CDR3 is TGTGCCAGCAGCCCATGGGAGGGGGACAGGGTTCTATGGGAGCAGTACTTC.

The chain combines TRBV4-2 with TRBJ2-6; 7 nucleotides line up with TRBD1. The CDR3 contains 19 residues. The germline V gene encodes CDR1 LGHNA and CDR2 YNFKEQ. V shed 0 bases, J shed 4 bases, and the junction held 12 bases outside the gene matches. CDR3 DNA sequence: TGTGCCAGCAGCCAAGAAGATTGGGAAGGGGGCAAAGGGGCCAACGTCCTGACTTTC. Translating gives CASSQEDWEGGKGANVLTF.

This clonotype has just a few counts. This chain links TRBV2 with TRBJ1-1; the match to TRBD1 covers 8 bases. Unmatched junction bases numbered 7, after V lost 5 bases and J lost 2 bases. CDR1 and CDR2 (germline): SNHLY, FYNNEI. CDR3 length: 15 residues. The CDR3 DNA sequence: TGTGCCAGCAGTATACCGGACAGGGATAACACTGAAGCTTTCTTT. It is translated as CASSIPDRDNTEAFF.

J is TRBJ2-1 and V is TRBV11-3, with D uncertain. The CDR3 is 15 residues long. V was clipped by 5 bases and J by 5 bases, with 16 bases between them. Germline CDR1 is SGHNT and CDR2 is YENEEA. DNA of the CDR3: TGTGCCAGCAGCGCTCACCTCGACGGGCACAATGAGCAGTTCTTC. It yields the protein CASSAHLDGHNEQFF. The entire variable domain, with the rest obtained from reference TRBV11-3 and TRBJ2-1, is as follows: EAGVVQSPRYKIIEKKQPVAFWCNPISGHNTLYWYLQNLGQGPELLIRYENEEAVDDSQLPKDRFSAERLKGVDSTLKIQPAELGDSAVYLCASSAHLDGHNEQFFGPGTRLTVL.

The chain joins TRBV20-1 to TRBJ1-1; D call uncertain. The V and J ends lost 4 bases and 7 bases respectively, with 7 bases between them. The V gene's germline CDR1 is DFQATT and CDR2 SNEGSKA (reference sequence). The CDR3 sequence is 10 residues long. The CDR3 DNA sequence: TGCAGTGCTAAGGTGATTGAAGCTTTCTTT. Its translation: CSAKVIEAFF.

This sequence joins TRBV7-9 and TRBJ2-7; D might be TRBD1 or TRBD2, each matching 6 bases. In germline, CDR1 is SEHNR, CDR2 FQNEAQ (reference sequence). This CDR3 is built from 18 residues. V gave up 4 bases and J gave up 0 bases, with 22 bases separating them. CDR3 loop: CASSSSSGRTESSYEQYF. The CDR3 coding sequence is TGTGCCAGCAGCTCCAGTAGCGGACGGACAGAGAGCTCCTACGAGCAGTACTTC. The full variable domain, rest sourced from reference TRBV7-9 and TRBJ2-7, is DTGVSQNPRHKITKRGQNVTFRCDPISEHNRLYWYRQTLGQGPEFLTYFQNEAQLEKSRLLSDRFSAERPKGSFSTLEIQRTEQGDSAMYLCASSSSSGRTESSYEQYFGPGTRLTVT.

This clonotype was detected a few times. The genes are TRBV6-1 and TRBJ2-1; D not certain. This CDR3 comprises 14 residues. Trimming cost V 3 bases and J 7 bases, with 13 bases left between them. CDR1 is MNHNS and CDR2 is SASEGT in the germline V gene. CDR3 nucleotides: TGTGCCAGCAGTGAGATTGGGATTGGGAATGAGCAGTTCTTC. Its translation: CASSEIGIGNEQFF.

The chain has TRBV4-1 and TRBJ2-3; 7 bases align to TRBD2. The CDR3 totals 19 residues. With 0 bases clipped from V and 0 bases from J, the junction kept 12 bases outside the gene matches. CDR1 and CDR2 (germline): MGHRA, YSYEKL. The chain's CDR3 is CASSQDWVGGVESTDTQYF. CDR3 nucleotides: TGCGCCAGCAGCCAAGATTGGGTTGGGGGGGTTGAGAGCACAGATACGCAGTATTTT.